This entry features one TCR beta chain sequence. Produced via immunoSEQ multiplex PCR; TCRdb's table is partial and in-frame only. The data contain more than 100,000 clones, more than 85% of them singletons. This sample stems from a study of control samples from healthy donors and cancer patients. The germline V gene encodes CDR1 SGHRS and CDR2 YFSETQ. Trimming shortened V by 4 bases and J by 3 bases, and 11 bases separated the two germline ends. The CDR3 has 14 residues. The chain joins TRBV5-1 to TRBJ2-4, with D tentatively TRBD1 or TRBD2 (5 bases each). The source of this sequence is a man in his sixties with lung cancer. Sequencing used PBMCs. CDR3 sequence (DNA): TGCGCCAGCAGCCCCGGGACGGACAAAAACATTCAGTACTTC. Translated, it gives CASSPGTDKNIQYF.